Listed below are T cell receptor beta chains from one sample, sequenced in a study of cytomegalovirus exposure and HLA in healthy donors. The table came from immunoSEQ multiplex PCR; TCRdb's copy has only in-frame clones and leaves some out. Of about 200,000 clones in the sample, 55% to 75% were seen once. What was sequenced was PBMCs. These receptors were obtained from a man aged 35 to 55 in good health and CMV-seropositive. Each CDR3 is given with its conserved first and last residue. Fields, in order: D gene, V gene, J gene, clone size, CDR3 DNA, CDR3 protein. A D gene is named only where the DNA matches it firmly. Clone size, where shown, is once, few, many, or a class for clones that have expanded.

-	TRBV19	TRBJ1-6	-	TGTGCCAGTAGTATCCCCGGGAGTTCACCCCTCCACTTT	CASSIPGSSPLHF
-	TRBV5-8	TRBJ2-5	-	TGTGCCAGCAGCAAAAACAGGGTCCAAGAGACCCAGTACTTC	CASSKNRVQETQYF
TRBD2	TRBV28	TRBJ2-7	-	TGTGCCAGCAGTTTATTCCACGGGGTAGCGGGGGCCTACGAGCAGTACTTC	CASSLFHGVAGAYEQYF
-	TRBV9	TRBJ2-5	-	TGTGCCAGCAGCTCTATAGCGGAGGGGCCGAGGCAAGAGACCCAGTACTTC	CASSSIAEGPRQETQYF
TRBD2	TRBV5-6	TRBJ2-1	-	TGTGCCAGCAGCTTGGGGCGGCTAGCGGGGGGAAAAAGGGAGCAGTTCTTC	CASSLGRLAGGKREQFF
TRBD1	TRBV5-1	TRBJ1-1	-	TGCGCCAGCAGCTTGGGGACAGGGGGCTTGAACACTGAAGCTTTCTTT	CASSLGTGGLNTEAFF
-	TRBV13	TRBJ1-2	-	TGTGCCAGCAGCAACACCTATGGCTACACCTTC	CASSNTYGYTF
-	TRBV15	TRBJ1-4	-	TGTGCCACCAGCGGGGCGGGTGGGGGGGGGAATGAAAAACTGTTTTTT	CATSGAGGGGNEKLFF
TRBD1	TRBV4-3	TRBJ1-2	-	TGCGCCAGCAGCCAAGGAGGGGGCAGGGACTACACCTTC	CASSQGGGRDYTF
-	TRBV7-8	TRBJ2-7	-	TGTGCCAGCAGCTACGGACAGGGAGGGTCCTACGAGCAGTACTTC	CASSYGQGGSYEQYF
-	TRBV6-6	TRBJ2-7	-	TGTGCCAGCAGTCGTAGGGGATTCGGATCCTACGAGCAGTACTTC	CASSRRGFGSYEQYF
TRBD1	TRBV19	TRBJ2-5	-	TGTGCCAGTAGTACCCACCCGGGACAGGGTGAAGAGACCCAGTACTTC	CASSTHPGQGEETQYF
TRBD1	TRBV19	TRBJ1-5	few	TGTGCCAGTACCCCGGGACAGATCAATCAGCCCCAGCATTTT	CASTPGQINQPQHF
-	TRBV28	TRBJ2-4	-	TGTGCCAGCAGCGAGGGGGACATTCAGTACTTC	CASSEGDIQYF
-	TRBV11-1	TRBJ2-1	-	TGTGCCAGCAGCTTAGAGTCTAGCTCCTACAATGAGCAGTTCTTC	CASSLESSSYNEQFF
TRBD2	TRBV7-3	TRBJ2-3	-	TGTGCCAGCAGCTTAGGGGCTAGCGGGGTCACAGATACGCAGTATTTT	CASSLGASGVTDTQYF
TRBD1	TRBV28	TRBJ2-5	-	TGTGCCAGCAGTCATAAAAACAGGGGGCGAGAGACCCAGTACTTC	CASSHKNRGRETQYF
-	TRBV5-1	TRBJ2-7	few	TGCGCCAGCAACCACGGACAAAGCTACGAGCAGTACTTC	CASNHGQSYEQYF
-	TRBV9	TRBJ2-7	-	TGTGCCAGCAGCGTAGTCCCGACTGGCGAGCAGTACTTC	CASSVVPTGEQYF
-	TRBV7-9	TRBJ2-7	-	TGTGCCAGCAGCTCCCGGGAAGAAGACCACGAGCAGTACTTC	CASSSREEDHEQYF
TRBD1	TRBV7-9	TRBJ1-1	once	TGTGCCAGCAGCTTCGACAGGGCTGGAGAGGGGGCTTTCTTT	CASSFDRAGEGAFF
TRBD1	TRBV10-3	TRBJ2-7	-	TGTGCCATCAGTGAGTACGACAGGGGGCGATACGAGCAGTACTTC	CAISEYDRGRYEQYF
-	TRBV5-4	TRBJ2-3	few	TGTGCCAGCAGCTCAACCAGGTGGGCCAATGGCGGCACAGATACGCAGTATTTT	CASSSTRWANGGTDTQYF
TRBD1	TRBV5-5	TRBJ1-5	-	TGTGCCAGCAGCTTAACGACAGGGGCGAGTCCGCCCCAGCATTTT	CASSLTTGASPPQHF
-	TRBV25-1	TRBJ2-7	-	TGTGCCAGCAGTCCTGGGGGGGCAGGGAGGGAGTGGCAGTACTTC	CASSPGGAGREWQYF